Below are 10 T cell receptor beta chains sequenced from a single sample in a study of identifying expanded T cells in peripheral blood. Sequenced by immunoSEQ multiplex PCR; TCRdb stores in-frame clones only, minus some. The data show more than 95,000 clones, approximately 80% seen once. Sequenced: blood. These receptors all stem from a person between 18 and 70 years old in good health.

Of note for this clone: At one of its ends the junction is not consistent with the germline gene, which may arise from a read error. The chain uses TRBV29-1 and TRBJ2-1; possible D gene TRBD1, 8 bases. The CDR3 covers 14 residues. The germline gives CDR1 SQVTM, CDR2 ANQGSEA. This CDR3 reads CSVEGRTGRDEQFF. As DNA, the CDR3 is TGCAGCGTGGAAGGAAGGACAGGGAGGGATGAGCAGTTCTTC.

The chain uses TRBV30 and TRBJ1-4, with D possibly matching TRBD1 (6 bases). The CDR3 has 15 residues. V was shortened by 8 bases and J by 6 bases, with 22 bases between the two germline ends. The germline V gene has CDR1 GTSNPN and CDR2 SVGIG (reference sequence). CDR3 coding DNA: TGTGCCCTCGTAGCGGGGGGCGGCGTCGATGAAAAACTGTTTTTT. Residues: CALVAGGGVDEKLFF.

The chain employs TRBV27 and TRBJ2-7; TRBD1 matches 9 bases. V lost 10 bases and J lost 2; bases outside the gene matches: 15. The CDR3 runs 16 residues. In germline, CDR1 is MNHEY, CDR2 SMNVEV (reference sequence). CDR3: CATIPLWTGATYEQYF. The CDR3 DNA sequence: TGTGCCACCATCCCTCTATGGACAGGGGCCACCTACGAGCAGTACTTC.

This CDR3 is CASSFTPSPGNEKLFF. The CDR3 coding sequence is TGTGCCAGCAGCTTTACACCATCCCCGGGGAATGAAAAACTGTTTTTT. J is TRBJ1-4 and V is TRBV5-5; D ambiguous. Germline V lookup: CDR1 SGHKS, CDR2 YYEKEE (reference sequence). This CDR3 has 16 amino acids. The V end lost 2 bases, the J end lost 5 bases, and 16 bases lay between the germline ends.

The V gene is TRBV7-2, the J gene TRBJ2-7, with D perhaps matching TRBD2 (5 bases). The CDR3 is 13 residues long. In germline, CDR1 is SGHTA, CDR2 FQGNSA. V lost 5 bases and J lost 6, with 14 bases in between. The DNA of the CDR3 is TGTGCCAGCAGCCAGACTGCAGGAGGCGAGCAGTACTTC. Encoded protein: CASSQTAGGEQYF.

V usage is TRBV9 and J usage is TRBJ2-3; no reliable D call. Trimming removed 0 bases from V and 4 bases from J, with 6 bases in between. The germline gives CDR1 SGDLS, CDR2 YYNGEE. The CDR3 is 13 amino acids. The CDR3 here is CASSVGVADTQYF. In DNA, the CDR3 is TGTGCCAGCAGCGTAGGCGTGGCAGATACGCAGTATTTT.

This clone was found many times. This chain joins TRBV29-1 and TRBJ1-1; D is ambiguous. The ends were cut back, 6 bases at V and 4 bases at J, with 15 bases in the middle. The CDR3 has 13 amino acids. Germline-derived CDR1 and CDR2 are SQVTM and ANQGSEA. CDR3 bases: TGCAGCGTCCTCTTGGGTGGATCCACTGAAGCTTTCTTT. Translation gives CSVLLGGSTEAFF.

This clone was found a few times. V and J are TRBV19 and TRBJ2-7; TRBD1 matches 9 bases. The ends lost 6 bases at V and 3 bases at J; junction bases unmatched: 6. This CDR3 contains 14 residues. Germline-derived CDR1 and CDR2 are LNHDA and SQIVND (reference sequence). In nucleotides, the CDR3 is TGTGCCAGTAGGGCATCGGGACAGGGCTACGAGCAGTACTTC. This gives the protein CASRASGQGYEQYF.

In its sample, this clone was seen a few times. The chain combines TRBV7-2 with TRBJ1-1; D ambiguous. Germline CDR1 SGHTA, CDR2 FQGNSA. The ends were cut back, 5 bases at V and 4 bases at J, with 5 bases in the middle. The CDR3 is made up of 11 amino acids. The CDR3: CASSPFTEAFF. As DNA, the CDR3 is TGTGCCAGCAGCCCTTTCACTGAAGCTTTCTTT.

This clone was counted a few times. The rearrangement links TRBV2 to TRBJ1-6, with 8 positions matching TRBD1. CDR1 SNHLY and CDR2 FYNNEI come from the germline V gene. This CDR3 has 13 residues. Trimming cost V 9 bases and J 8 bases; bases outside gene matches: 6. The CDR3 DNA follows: TGTGCCAGTGGGACAGGCCCTTATTCACCCCTCCACTTT. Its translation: CASGTGPYSPLHF.